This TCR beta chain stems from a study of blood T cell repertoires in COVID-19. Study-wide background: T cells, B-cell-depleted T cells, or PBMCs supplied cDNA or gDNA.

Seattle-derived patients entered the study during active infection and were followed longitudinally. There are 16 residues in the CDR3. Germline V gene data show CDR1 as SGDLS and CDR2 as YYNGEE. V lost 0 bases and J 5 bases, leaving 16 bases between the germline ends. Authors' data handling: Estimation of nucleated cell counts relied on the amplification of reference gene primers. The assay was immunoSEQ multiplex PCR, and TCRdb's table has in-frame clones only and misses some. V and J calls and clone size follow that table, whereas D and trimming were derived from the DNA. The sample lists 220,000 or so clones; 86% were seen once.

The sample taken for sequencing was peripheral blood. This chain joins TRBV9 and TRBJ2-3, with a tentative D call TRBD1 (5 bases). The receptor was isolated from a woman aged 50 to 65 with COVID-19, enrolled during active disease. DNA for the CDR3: TGTGCCAGCAGCGTAGGGACCCTAAACAGGCGAGATACGCAGTATTTT. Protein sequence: CASSVGTLNRRDTQYF.